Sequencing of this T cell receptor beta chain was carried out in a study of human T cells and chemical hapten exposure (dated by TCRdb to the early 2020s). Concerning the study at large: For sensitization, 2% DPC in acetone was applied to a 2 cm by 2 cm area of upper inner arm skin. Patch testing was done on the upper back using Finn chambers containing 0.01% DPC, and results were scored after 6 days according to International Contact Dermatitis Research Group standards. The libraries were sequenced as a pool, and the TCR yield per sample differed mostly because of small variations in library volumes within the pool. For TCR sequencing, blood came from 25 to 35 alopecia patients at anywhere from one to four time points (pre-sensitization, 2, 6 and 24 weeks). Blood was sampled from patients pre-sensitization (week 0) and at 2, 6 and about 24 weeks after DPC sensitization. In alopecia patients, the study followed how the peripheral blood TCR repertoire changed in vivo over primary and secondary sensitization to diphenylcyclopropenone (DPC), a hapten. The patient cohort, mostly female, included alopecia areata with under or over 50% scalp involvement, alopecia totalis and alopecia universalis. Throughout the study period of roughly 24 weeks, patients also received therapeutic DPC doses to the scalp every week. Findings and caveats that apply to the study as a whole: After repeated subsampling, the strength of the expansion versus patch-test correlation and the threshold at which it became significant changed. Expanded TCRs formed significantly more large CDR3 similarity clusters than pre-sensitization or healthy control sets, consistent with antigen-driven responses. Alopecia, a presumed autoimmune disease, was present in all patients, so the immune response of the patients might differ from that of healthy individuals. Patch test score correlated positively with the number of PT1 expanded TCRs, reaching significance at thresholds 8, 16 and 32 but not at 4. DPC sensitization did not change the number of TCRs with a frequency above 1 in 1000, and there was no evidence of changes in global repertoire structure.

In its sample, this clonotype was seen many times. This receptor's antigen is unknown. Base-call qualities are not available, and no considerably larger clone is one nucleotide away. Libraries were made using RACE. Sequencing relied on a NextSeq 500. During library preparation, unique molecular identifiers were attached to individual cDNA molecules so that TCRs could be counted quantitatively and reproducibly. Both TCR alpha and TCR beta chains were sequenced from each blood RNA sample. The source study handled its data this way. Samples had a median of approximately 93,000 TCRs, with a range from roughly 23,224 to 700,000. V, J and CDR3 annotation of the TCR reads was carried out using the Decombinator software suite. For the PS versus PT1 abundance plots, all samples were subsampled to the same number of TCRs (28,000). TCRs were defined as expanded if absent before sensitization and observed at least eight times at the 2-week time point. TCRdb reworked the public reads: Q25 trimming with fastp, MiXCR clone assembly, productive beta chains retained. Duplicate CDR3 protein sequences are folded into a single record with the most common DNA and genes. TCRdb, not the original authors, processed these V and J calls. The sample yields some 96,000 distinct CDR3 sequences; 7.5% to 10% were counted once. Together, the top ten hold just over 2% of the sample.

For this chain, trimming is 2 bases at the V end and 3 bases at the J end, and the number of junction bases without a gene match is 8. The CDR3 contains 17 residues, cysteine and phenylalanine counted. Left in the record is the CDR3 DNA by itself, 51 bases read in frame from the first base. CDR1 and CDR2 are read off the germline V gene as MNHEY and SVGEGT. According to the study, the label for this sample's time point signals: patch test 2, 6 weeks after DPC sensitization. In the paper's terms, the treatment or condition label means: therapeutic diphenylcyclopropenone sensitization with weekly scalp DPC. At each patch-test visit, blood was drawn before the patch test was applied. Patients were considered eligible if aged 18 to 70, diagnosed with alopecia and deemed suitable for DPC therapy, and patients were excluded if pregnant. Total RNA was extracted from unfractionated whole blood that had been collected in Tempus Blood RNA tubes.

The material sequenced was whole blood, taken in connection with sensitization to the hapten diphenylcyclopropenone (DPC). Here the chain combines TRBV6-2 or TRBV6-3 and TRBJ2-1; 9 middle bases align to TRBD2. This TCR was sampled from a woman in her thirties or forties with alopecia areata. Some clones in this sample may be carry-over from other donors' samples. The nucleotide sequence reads TGTGCCAGCAGTTACAATTTGAGGACTAGCGACTACAATGAGCAGTTCTTC. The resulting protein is CASSYNLRTSDYNEQFF.